The sequence of this T cell receptor beta chain was determined in a study of regulatory T cells in long-lasting Graves disease (dated by TCRdb to the early 2020s). For the study in its entirety: To count as having persistent Graves' disease, a patient had to have received antithyroid drug treatment for over 5 years with TSH receptor autoantibodies remaining persistently positive. Persistent Graves' disease patients were compared with newly diagnosed Graves' disease patients by peripheral blood TCR sequencing and RNA sequencing. Persistent Graves' disease patients in the clinical cohort had taken antithyroid drugs for 9 to 11 years on average. A total of about 33 samples underwent TCR sequencing, from around 13 patients with persistent Graves' disease and some 20 patients with newly diagnosed Graves' disease. The study was registered as a clinical trial and conducted in China.

Details on this clonotype: There is no known antigen for this receptor. Per-base quality was not reported, and no clone a single base away is much larger than it.

The meaning of the sample's time point label: persistent/refractory GD, antithyroid drugs over 5 years with positive TRAb. RNA was extracted from PBMCs in TRIzol for both TCR sequencing and RNA sequencing. The diagnosis of Graves' disease was made according to American Thyroid Association guidelines. The patients came from an endocrinology department in Xi'an, China. Each patient gave approximately 10 milliliters of peripheral blood, collected in an EDTA anticoagulant tube. Ficoll Paque Plus density gradient separation was used to isolate PBMCs, and no additional T cell sorting was done. An Agilent 2100 Bioanalyzer and agarose gel were used to check RNA quality, while a NanoDrop 2000 measured RNA concentration. Germline trimming: 4 bases from V, 3 bases from J; junction bases outside gene matches: 5. The CDR3 contains 15 residues, cysteine and phenylalanine counted. CDR3 DNA is the only sequence kept; it has 45 bases, read in frame from the first base. Sequences DFQATT (CDR1) and SNEGSKA (CDR2) are obtained from the germline V gene (reference sequence).

Libraries were constructed by multiplex PCR. This sample was sequenced with an Illumina HiSeq 4000. iRepertoire HTBI primers and Arm-PCR amplification of CDR3 regions were used to construct TCR beta libraries. Gel purification was performed on PCR products prior to sequencing. In the authors' own workflow: Gene usage analysis of CDR3 amino acid clonotypes relied on the roughly 60 TRBV and over 13 TRBJ segments identified across samples. COPE and FqMerger were used to merge filtered high-quality paired reads into contigs. BLAST was used to align contigs to IMGT TRBV, TRBD and TRBJ reference genes, with CDR3 defined following IMGT. Any clonotype with a frequency above 0.1% was counted as a highly expanded clone. Shannon entropy served as the measure of repertoire diversity, while the Gini coefficient captured V-J evenness. Clonotypes shared by more than one individual were considered public. Using fastp at Q25 and MiXCR, TCRdb reprocessed the public reads and kept productive beta chains. A single entry per CDR3 protein holds the most common genes and DNA from its merged rows. In this record, the V and J calls reflect TCRdb's handling and not the investigators' own analysis. This sample has about 470,000 distinct CDR3 sequences in its table, and more than 20% of those were observed once. The ten largest account for 7% to 10% of the sample.

General study outcomes and caveats: Because the primary lesion, thyroid tissue, could not be accessed, the study looked at peripheral blood alone. TRBV28, TRBJ1-2 and TRBJ2-5 were preferentially used in persistent disease, while TRBV20-1 and TRBJ2-1 were favored in newly diagnosed disease. Sequencing and analysis were restricted to the TCR beta chain. Persistent patients shared more public clonotypes among themselves (around 2,700) than newly diagnosed patients did (approximately 970). Lower TCR Shannon entropy and fewer highly expanded clones were observed in persistent Graves' disease patients than in newly diagnosed patients, which suggested clonal expansion. The authors noted that the small sample size was a limitation that may lower accuracy.

The sample was peripheral blood mononuclear cells (PBMCs), taken when the disease was refractory, from a patient treated with antithyroid drugs. This clonotype was sampled from a female donor with Graves disease. The V and J segments used are TRBV20-1 and TRBJ2-7; a stretch of 14 junction bases matches TRBD2. The nucleotides read TGCAGTGCTATGGGGGGACTAGCGGGAGTCTACGAGCAGTACTTC. This is translated as CSAMGGLAGVYEQYF.